The clone carrying this T cell receptor beta chain was recorded at least ten times. Its specificity is not known. The sample belongs to a study of T-cell reconstitution after alpha-beta-depleted transplantation in children. Study-wide points: Once a year had passed after transplant, T-cell counts and diversity came mostly from newly produced T cells.

Unique molecular identifiers were built into the TCRbeta library. A single record per CDR3 protein comes from TCRdb applying MiXCR to the PCR reads. Of about 260,000 distinct CDR3 sequences in the sample, around 7.8% were seen once. The CDR3 loop spans 16 amino acids. The germline V and J ends were trimmed by 3 bases and 3 bases, with 17 bases remaining between them. This clonotype originated in a male patient between 10 and 17 years old who had a stem cell transplant for acute lymphoblastic leukemia, so the T cells may come from the graft donor. The sequencing here drew on PBMCs, mostly from graft donor cells, taken 180 days after TCRalphabeta/CD19-depleted stem cell transplant. The chain uses TRBV12-3 or TRBV12-4 and TRBJ1-1, with D possibly TRBD1 on 5 matching bases. CDR3 sequence: CASSFRRDRPYTEAFF. The CDR3 coding sequence is TGTGCCAGCAGTTTTAGAAGGGACCGCCCTTACACTGAAGCTTTCTTT.